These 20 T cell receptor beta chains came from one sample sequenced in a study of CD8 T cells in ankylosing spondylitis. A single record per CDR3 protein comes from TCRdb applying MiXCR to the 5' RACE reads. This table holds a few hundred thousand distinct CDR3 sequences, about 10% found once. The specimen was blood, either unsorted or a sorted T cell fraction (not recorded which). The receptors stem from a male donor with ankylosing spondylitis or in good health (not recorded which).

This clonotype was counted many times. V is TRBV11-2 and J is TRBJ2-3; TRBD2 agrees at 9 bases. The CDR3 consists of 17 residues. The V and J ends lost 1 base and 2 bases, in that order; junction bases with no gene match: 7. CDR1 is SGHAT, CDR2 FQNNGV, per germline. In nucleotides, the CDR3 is TGTGCCAGCAGCTTAGGACTAGCGGCGTATCTCACAGATACGCAGTATTTT. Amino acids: CASSLGLAAYLTDTQYF.

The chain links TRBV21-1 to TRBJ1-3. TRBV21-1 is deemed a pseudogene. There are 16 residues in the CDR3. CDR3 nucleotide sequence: TGTGCCAGCAGACGACGCGGAGGGCCTTATAGAAACACCATATATTTT. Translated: CASRRRGGPYRNTIYF.

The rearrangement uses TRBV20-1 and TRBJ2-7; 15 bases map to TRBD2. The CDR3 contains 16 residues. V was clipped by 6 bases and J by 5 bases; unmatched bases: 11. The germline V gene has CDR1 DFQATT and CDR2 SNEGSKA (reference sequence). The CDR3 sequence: CSAIPGTSGGNNEQYF. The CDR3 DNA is TGCAGTGCGATCCCCGGGACTAGCGGGGGGAATAACGAGCAGTACTTC.

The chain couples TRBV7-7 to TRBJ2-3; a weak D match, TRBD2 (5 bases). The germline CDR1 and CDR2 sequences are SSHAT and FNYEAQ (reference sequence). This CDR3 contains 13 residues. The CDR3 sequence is CPSSLAGGDTQYF. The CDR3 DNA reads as TGTCCTAGCAGCTTAGCTGGAGGAGATACGCAGTATTTT.

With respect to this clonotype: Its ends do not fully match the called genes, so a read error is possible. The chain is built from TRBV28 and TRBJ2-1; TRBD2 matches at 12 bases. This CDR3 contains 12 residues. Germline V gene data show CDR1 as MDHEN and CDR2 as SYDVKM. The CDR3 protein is CASSSGLAGTGF. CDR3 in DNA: TGTGCCAGCAGTTCCGGACTAGCGGGGACCGGGTTC.

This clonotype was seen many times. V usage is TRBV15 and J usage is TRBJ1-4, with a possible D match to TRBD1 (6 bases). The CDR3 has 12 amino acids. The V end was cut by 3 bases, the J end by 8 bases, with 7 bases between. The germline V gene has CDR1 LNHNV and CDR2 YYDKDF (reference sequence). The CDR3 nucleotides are TGTGCCACCAGCAGGAGGGGGGAAAAACTGTTTTTT. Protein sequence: CATSRRGEKLFF.

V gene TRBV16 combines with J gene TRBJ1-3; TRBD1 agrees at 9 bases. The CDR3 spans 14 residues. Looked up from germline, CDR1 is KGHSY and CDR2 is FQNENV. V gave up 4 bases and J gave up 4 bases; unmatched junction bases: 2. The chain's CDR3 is CASSPGTGGNTIYF. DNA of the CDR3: TGTGCCAGCAGCCCCGGGACAGGGGGAAACACCATATATTTT.

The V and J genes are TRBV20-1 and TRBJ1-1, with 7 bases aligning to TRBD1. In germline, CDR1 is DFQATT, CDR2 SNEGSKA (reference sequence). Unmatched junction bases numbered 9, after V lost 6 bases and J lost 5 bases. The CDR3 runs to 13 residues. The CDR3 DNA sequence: TGCAGTGCGATCCGGGACAGTGATACTGAAGCTTTCTTT. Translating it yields CSAIRDSDTEAFF.

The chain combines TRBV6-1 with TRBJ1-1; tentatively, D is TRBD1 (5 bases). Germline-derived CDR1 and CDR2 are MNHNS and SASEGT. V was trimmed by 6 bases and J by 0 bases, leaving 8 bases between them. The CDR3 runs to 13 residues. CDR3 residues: CASSTGMNTEAFF. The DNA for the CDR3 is TGTGCCAGCAGCACAGGTATGAACACTGAAGCTTTCTTT.

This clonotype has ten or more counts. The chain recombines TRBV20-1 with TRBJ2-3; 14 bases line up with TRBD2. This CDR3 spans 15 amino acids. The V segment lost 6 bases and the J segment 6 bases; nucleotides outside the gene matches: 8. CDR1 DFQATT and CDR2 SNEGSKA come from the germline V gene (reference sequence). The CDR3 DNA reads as TGCAGTGCCCCGGGACTAGCGGGGGCCTTGGATACGCAGTATTTT. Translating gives CSAPGLAGALDTQYF.

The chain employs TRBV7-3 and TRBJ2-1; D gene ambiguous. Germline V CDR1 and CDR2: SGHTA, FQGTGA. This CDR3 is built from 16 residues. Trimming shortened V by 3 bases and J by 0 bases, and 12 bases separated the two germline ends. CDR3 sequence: CASSFKAESSYNEQFF. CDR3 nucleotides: TGTGCCAGCAGCTTCAAGGCCGAAAGCTCCTACAATGAGCAGTTCTTC. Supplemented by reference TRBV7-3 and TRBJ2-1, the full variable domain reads GAGVSQTPSNKVTEKGKYVELRCDPISGHTALYWYRQSLGQGPEFLIYFQGTGAADDSGLPNDRFFAVRPEGSVSTLKIQRTERGDSAVYLCASSFKAESSYNEQFFGPGTRLTVL.

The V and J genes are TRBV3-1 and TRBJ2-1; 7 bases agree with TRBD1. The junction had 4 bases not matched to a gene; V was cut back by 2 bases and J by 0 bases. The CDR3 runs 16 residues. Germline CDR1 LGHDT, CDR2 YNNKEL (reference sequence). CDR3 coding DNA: TGTGCCAGCAGCCAACTGGCAGGGGGCTCCTACAATGAGCAGTTCTTC. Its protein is CASSQLAGGSYNEQFF.

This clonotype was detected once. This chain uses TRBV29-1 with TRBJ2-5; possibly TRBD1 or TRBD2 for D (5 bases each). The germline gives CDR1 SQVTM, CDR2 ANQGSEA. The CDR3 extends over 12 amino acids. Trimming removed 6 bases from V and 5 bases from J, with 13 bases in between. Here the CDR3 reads CSVDWGRETQYF. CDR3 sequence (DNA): TGCAGCGTGGACTGGGGACGGGAGACCCAGTACTTC.

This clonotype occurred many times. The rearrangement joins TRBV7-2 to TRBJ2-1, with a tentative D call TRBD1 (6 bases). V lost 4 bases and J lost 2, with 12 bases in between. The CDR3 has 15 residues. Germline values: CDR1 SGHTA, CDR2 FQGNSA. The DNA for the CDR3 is TGTGCCAGCAGCTCCGCCGGGACACCCTACAATGAGCAGTTCTTC. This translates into CASSSAGTPYNEQFF.

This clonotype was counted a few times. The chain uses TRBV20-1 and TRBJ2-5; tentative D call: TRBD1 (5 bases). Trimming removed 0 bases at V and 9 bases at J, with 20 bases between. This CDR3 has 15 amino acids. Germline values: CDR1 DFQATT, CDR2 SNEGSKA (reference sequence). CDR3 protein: CSARDASAGWASQYF. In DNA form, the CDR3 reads TGCAGTGCTAGAGATGCGTCCGCAGGGTGGGCGTCCCAGTACTTC.

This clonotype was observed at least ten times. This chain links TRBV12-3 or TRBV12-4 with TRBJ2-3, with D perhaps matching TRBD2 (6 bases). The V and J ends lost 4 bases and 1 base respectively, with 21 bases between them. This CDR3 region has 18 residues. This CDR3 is CASSSPPGYSGGTDTQYF. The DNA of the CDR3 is TGTGCCAGCAGTTCCCCCCCCGGTTATTCGGGGGGCACAGATACGCAGTATTTT.

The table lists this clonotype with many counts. CDR3 in DNA: TGTGCCAGCAGACGAGACGAGGGGCCACCCCTCCACTTT. Residues: CASRRDEGPPLHF. V gene TRBV7-9 combines with J gene TRBJ1-6, with D maybe TRBD1 (5 bases). Germline assignment: CDR1 SEHNR and CDR2 FQNEAQ (reference sequence). The length of the CDR3 is 13 residues. V dropped 6 bases and J dropped 11 bases, with 14 bases sitting between them.

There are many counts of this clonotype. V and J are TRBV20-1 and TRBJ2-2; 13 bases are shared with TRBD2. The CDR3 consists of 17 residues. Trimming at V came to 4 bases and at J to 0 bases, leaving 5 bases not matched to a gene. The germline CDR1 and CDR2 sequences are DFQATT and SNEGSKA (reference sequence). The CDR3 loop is CSAKRLAGGTNTGELFF. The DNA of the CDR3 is TGCAGTGCTAAGCGACTAGCGGGGGGTACGAACACCGGGGAGCTGTTTTTT.

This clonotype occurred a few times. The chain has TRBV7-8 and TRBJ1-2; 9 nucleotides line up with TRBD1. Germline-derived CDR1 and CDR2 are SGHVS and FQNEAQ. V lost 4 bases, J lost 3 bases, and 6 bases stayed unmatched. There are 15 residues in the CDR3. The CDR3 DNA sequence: TGTGCCAGCAGCTACGTTACAGGGGGCGACTATGGCTACACCTTC. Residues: CASSYVTGGDYGYTF.

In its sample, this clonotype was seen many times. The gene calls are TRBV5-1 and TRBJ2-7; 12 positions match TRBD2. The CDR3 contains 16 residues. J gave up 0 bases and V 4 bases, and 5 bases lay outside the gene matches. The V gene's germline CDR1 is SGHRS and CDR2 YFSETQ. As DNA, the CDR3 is TGCGCCAGCAGCCTGACTAGCGGGGGCCCCTCCTACGAGCAGTACTTC. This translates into CASSLTSGGPSYEQYF.